The 25 T cell receptor beta chains below come from one sample, sequenced in a study of blood T cell repertoires in COVID-19. Assay used: immunoSEQ multiplex PCR; TCRdb lists only in-frame clones, some missing. The sample yields 44,000 or so clones, 86% seen once. Sequencing used peripheral blood. Receptors were obtained from a human donor in a cohort sampled during active COVID-19.

The chain recombines TRBV7-3 with TRBJ1-1; perhaps TRBD1 as D (5 bases). Trimming left V 0 bases short and J 4 bases short, with 6 bases between. Germline CDR1 and CDR2: SGHTA and FQGTGA. The CDR3 runs 13 residues. The CDR3 sequence: CASSLTTATEAFF. DNA of the CDR3: TGTGCCAGCAGCTTAACGACAGCCACTGAAGCTTTCTTT.

The rearrangement joins TRBV7-2 to TRBJ2-3, with TRBD1 as a possible D gene (6 bases). This CDR3 spans 16 amino acids. V was clipped by 3 bases and J by 4 bases, with 17 bases between them. The V gene's germline CDR1 is SGHTA and CDR2 FQGNSA. The CDR3 loop is CASSFNTPGAADTQYF. The CDR3 DNA sequence: TGTGCCAGCAGCTTCAACACCCCAGGGGCCGCAGATACGCAGTATTTT.

The chain uses TRBV7-6 and TRBJ2-2; D is unresolved. CDR1 is SGHVS and CDR2 is FNYEAQ in the germline V gene. The CDR3 covers 15 residues. Trimming removed 4 bases from V and 0 bases from J, with 9 bases in between. The CDR3 bases are TGTGCCAGCAGCTCACAGTTTTCGAACACCGGGGAGCTGTTTTTT. Translation gives CASSSQFSNTGELFF.

The rearrangement joins TRBV7-6 to TRBJ2-3; tentatively, D is TRBD1 (5 bases). V lost 0 bases and J lost 4, with 11 bases in between. The CDR3 extends over 15 amino acids. Germline-derived CDR1 and CDR2 are SGHVS and FNYEAQ. The CDR3 DNA follows: TGTGCCAGCAGCTTAGCAAATAGCAGGGCAGATACGCAGTATTTT. Protein sequence: CASSLANSRADTQYF.

This chain uses TRBV7-9 with TRBJ2-7; D is unresolved. This CDR3 has 12 amino acids. Germline CDR1 is SEHNR and CDR2 is FQNEAQ (reference sequence). V was cut by 1 base and J by 4 bases, with 5 bases left in between. The CDR3 DNA sequence: TGTGCCAGCAGCTTAGTAGCTTACGAGCAGTACTTC. It codes for CASSLVAYEQYF.

The CDR3 here is CASSPATGLSNQPQHF. The CDR3, as DNA: TGTGCCAGCAGTCCCGCGACAGGGTTGAGCAATCAGCCCCAGCATTTT. The chain uses TRBV27 and TRBJ1-5; 7 positions match TRBD1. Losses at the gene ends were 5 bases for V and 1 base for J; bases not matched to a gene: 8. This CDR3 is 16 amino acids long. CDR1 is MNHEY and CDR2 is SMNVEV in the germline V gene (reference sequence).

The rearrangement uses TRBV10-3 and TRBJ2-5, with 14 bases that match TRBD2. The germline gives CDR1 ENHRY, CDR2 SYGVKD. The CDR3 runs to 18 residues. The J segment lost 3 bases and the V segment lost 8 bases, leaving 14 bases of the junction unmatched. CDR3: CAIGGGTSGGAAEETQYF. Written as DNA, the CDR3 is TGTGCCATCGGAGGGGGGACTAGCGGGGGAGCAGCTGAAGAGACCCAGTACTTC.

With regard to this clone: The same CDR3 can be traced to other DNA sequences in this sample. This rearrangement joins TRBV6-2 or TRBV6-3 to TRBJ1-5, with D possibly TRBD1 on 5 matching bases. Germline V lookup: CDR1 MNHEY, CDR2 SVGEGT. The CDR3 sequence is 14 residues long. V lost 6 bases and J 4 bases, leaving 13 bases between the germline ends. The CDR3 region has the DNA TGTGCCAGCAGCCCCGGACAAGGTAATCAGCCCCAGCATTTT. This sequence encodes CASSPGQGNQPQHF.

This CDR3 reads CASSLGGLGSSTDTQYF. CDR3 bases: TGCGCCAGCAGCTTGGGCGGGCTGGGATCTAGCACAGATACGCAGTATTTT. This chain links TRBV5-1 with TRBJ2-3; TRBD2 is a possible D gene (5 bases). CDR3 length: 17 amino acids. Germline values: CDR1 SGHRS, CDR2 YFSETQ. V was trimmed by 0 bases and J by 0 bases, leaving 14 bases between them.

The genes are TRBV7-2 and TRBJ1-1, with 10 bases that match TRBD1. After removal of 7 bases from V and 8 bases from J, the junction contained 16 bases not matched to a gene. The germline CDR1 and CDR2 sequences are SGHTA and FQGNSA. This CDR3 is built from 16 residues. This chain's CDR3 is CASIRRTGTGVQEAFF. The DNA for the CDR3 is TGTGCCAGCATCCGAAGGACCGGGACAGGGGTGCAAGAAGCTTTCTTT.

As concerns this clone: At the DNA level, this CDR3 is encoded by other sequences in the same sample as well. The chain joins TRBV7-3 to TRBJ2-3, with a weak D call TRBD2 (5 bases). Trimming took off 4 bases at V and 1 base at J, with 9 bases between the two ends. There are 14 residues in the CDR3. Germline-derived CDR1 and CDR2 are SGHTA and FQGTGA. The CDR3 protein is CASSSSGGTDTQYF. For the CDR3, the DNA is TGTGCCAGCAGCTCCTCCGGGGGCACAGATACGCAGTATTTT.

The chain combines TRBV6-2 or TRBV6-3 with TRBJ2-3; 9 nucleotides match TRBD1. From germline, CDR1 is MNHEY and CDR2 SVGEGT. V was pared by 2 bases and J by 6 bases, with 6 bases of the junction left unmatched. The CDR3 runs 15 residues. The CDR3 sequence is CASSYGTGSPDTQYF. The CDR3 DNA is TGTGCCAGCAGTTACGGGACAGGGTCCCCGGATACGCAGTATTTT.

The rearrangement uses TRBV7-9 and TRBJ1-1, with TRBD1 as a possible D gene (5 bases). Germline V gene sequence: CDR1 SEHNR, CDR2 FQNEAQ (reference sequence). V gave up 5 bases and J gave up 4 bases, with 20 bases separating them. This CDR3 is 16 amino acids long. The CDR3 is CASSPSGVRSTTEAFF. In DNA, the CDR3 is TGTGCCAGCAGCCCGTCGGGGGTGAGGAGTACCACTGAAGCTTTCTTT.

This chain joins TRBV2 and TRBJ2-3, with TRBD1 matching over 7 bases. CDR3 length: 13 residues. Germline V gives CDR1 SNHLY, CDR2 FYNNEI. Unmatched junction bases numbered 1, after V lost 3 bases and J lost 4 bases. The CDR3 sequence: CASSDQGADTQYF. The CDR3, as DNA: TGTGCCAGCAGTGACCAGGGGGCAGATACGCAGTATTTT.

The sample holds one count of this clone. This chain uses TRBV2 with TRBJ2-7; no clear D gene. Germline lookup yields CDR1 SNHLY and CDR2 FYNNEI. V gave up 6 bases and J gave up 2 bases, with 8 bases separating them. The length of the CDR3 is 12 residues. The CDR3 protein is CASRPRTYEQYF. The CDR3 nucleotides are TGTGCCAGCAGGCCGCGCACCTACGAGCAGTACTTC.

The table lists this clone with a count of one. The genes are TRBV4-1 and TRBJ2-3; D may be TRBD1 (6 bases). Germline CDR1 MGHRA, CDR2 YSYEKL. V lost 0 bases, J lost 4 bases, and 11 bases lay in between. The length of the CDR3 is 15 residues. This CDR3 is CASSQEFTGPDTQYF. The CDR3 nucleotides read TGCGCCAGCAGCCAAGAGTTTACAGGGCCAGATACGCAGTATTTT.

This clone was recorded once. V is TRBV10-3 and J is TRBJ2-5; D perhaps matches TRBD1 (6 bases). The CDR3 is 15 amino acids. CDR1 is ENHRY, CDR2 SYGVKD, per germline. The V gene lost 4 bases and the J gene lost 5 bases, with 17 bases spanning the gap. As DNA, the CDR3 is TGTGCCATCAGTGCCGCCGGGCAGGGGCTGGAGACCCAGTACTTC. It is translated as CAISAAGQGLETQYF.

This chain joins TRBV10-2 and TRBJ2-7, with D possibly being TRBD1 (5 bases). V lost 9 bases and J 2 bases, leaving 8 bases between the germline ends. The germline V gene encodes CDR1 WSHSY and CDR2 SAAADI. The CDR3 is made up of 11 amino acids. In nucleotides, the CDR3 is TGCGCCAGTCAGGGTACCTACGAGCAGTACTTC. It yields the protein CASQGTYEQYF.

This sequence joins TRBV2 and TRBJ1-5; tentative D call: TRBD1 (5 bases). V was cut by 3 bases and J by 2 bases, with 17 bases left in between. The CDR3 loop spans 17 amino acids. Germline CDR1 is SNHLY and CDR2 is FYNNEI. DNA for the CDR3: TGTGCCAGCAGTGAGAGAACGGGGGTAGTGGGCAATCAGCCCCAGCATTTT. Translated, it gives CASSERTGVVGNQPQHF. Based on the CDR3 plus reference TRBV2 and TRBJ1-5, the full variable domain is EPEVTQTPSHQVTQMGQEVILRCVPISNHLYFYWYRQILGQKVEFLVSFYNNEISEKSEIFDDQFSVERPDGSNFTLKIRSTKLEDSAMYFCASSERTGVVGNQPQHFGDGTRLSIL.

The chain couples TRBV10-2 to TRBJ1-2, with 7 bases lining up with TRBD1. Germline assignment: CDR1 WSHSY and CDR2 SAAADI. V was clipped by 6 bases and J by 4 bases; unmatched bases: 5. CDR3 length: 13 amino acids. The CDR3 spells CASRPGQVYGYTF. CDR3 in DNA: TGCGCCAGCAGACCAGGACAGGTCTATGGCTACACCTTC.

This chain connects TRBV28 to TRBJ1-5, with a tentative D call TRBD1 (5 bases). This CDR3 has 14 amino acids. V lost 8 bases, J lost 5 bases, and 16 bases lay in between. Germline loops: CDR1 MDHEN, CDR2 SYDVKM. The CDR3 region has the DNA TGTGCCAGCTCCCCGGGAGGGGAAGATCAGCCCCAGCATTTT. Translated, it gives CASSPGGEDQPQHF.

The chain combines TRBV19 with TRBJ2-7; TRBD1 aligns across 9 bases. J was trimmed by 2 bases and V by 3 bases; bases with no gene match: 2. The CDR3 loop spans 14 amino acids. Germline CDR1 is LNHDA and CDR2 is SQIVND (reference sequence). The CDR3 region has the DNA TGTGCCAGTAGTATGGGACAGGGACCCTACGAGCAGTACTTC. Translating gives CASSMGQGPYEQYF.

The chain combines TRBV7-6 with TRBJ2-1; perhaps TRBD1 as D (5 bases). Trimming took off 1 base at V and 6 bases at J, with 13 bases between the two ends. The length of the CDR3 is 15 residues. Germline CDR1 is SGHVS and CDR2 is FNYEAQ. Written as DNA, the CDR3 is TGTGCCAGCAGCTTAGAAGCTCAGGGTGGCAATGAGCAGTTCTTC. This encodes CASSLEAQGGNEQFF.

The J gene is TRBJ2-1, the V gene TRBV5-1; D possibly corresponds to TRBD1 (5 bases). Germline V CDR1 and CDR2: SGHRS, YFSETQ. This CDR3 spans 15 amino acids. Trimming shortened V by 2 bases and J by 2 bases, and 11 bases separated the two germline ends. As DNA, the CDR3 is TGCGCCAGCAGCTTTGGGGCTGGGGCCTACAATGAGCAGTTCTTC. The encoded protein is CASSFGAGAYNEQFF.

This clone was picked up a small number of times. This sequence joins TRBV9 and TRBJ1-1; D call uncertain. Germline-derived CDR1 and CDR2 are SGDLS and YYNGEE. Trimming left V 0 bases short and J 5 bases short, with 14 bases between. The CDR3 sequence is 15 residues long. The DNA for the CDR3 is TGTGCCAGCAGCGTAGAGGGAGGGTCGTGGACTGAAGCTTTCTTT. The encoded protein is CASSVEGGSWTEAFF.